This TCR beta chain was obtained from a study of shared clonotypes between healthy human individuals. At the level of the study: Plates per donor: three CD4 naive, three CD4 memory, two CD8 naive, one CD8 memory. Broader study findings: It was observed that roughly 5% of naive CD4 clonotypes were shared across several donors.

The CDR3 is made up of 16 amino acids. V dropped 5 bases and J dropped 0; count of bases not matched to a gene: 4. Germline V lookup: CDR1 SGHVS, CDR2 FQNEAQ. Comment on this clone: The antigen remains unidentified.

Researchers ran the assay at a deep level. Profiling relied on immunoSEQ multiplex PCR, and the TCRdb table lists in-frame clones only, not all of them. The sample lists fewer than 1 million clones, about 96% occurring once. Naive CD8 cells were CD45RO-negative, positively selected for CCR7, excluding terminally differentiated effector memory CD45RA+ cells. The chain links TRBV7-8 to TRBJ2-1; 10 positions match TRBD2. Material for sequencing was naive CD8+ T cells sorted from blood. The sequence was collected from a man in his thirties or forties in good health. CDR3 sequence (DNA): TGTGCCAGCAGCGGACCTAGCGGGAGCTCCTACAATGAGCAGTTCTTC. This gives the protein CASSGPSGSSYNEQFF. Complete variable domain (other parts from reference TRBV7-8 and TRBJ2-1): GAGVSQSPRYKVAKRGQDVALRCDPISGHVSLFWYQQALGQGPEFLTYFQNEAQLDKSGLPSDRFFAERPEGSVSTLKIQRTQQEDSAVYLCASSGPSGSSYNEQFFGPGTRLTVL.